The 5 T cell receptor beta chains below all came from one sample that was sequenced in a study of tumor-infiltrating lymphocytes in primary liver carcinoma (dated by TCRdb to 2016 to 2017). Without any cell sorting, total RNA and DNA were extracted together from around 20-30 mg of bulk tissue using the AllPrep DNA/RNA mini kit. These reads were obtained on an Illumina HiSeq 2500. Using a constant-region primer and ProtoScript II reverse transcriptase, TCRbeta-specific cDNA was reverse-transcribed from approximately 500 ng total RNA. TCRbeta libraries were built with three nested multiplex PCR rounds, a slightly modified ARM-PCR procedure. Multiplex TRBV1-TRBV30 forward primers and a Cbeta reverse primer were used in the first two PCR rounds, each of which was run for around 10 cycles. Clones were called with MiXCR by TCRdb after fastp trimmed the public reads at Q25, and only in-frame beta chains were retained. Every entry covers one CDR3 protein and lists the most common genes and DNA from its rows. This sample is represented by 100,000 or so distinct CDR3 sequences; more than 65% of them were singletons. The ten top clones hold around 12% of the sample.

The specimen was liver tumor tissue from sampling region 2. The sample's cell subset or site label, in plain terms: tumor region T2, inferior pole. The receptors derive from a woman in her sixties or seventies with primary liver carcinoma and hepatitis B virus infection.

The V gene is TRBV2, the J gene TRBJ2-7, with 12 bases lining up with TRBD1. The germline gives CDR1 SNHLY, CDR2 FYNNEI. V trimming: 5 bases; J trimming: 6 bases; junction bases outside the gene matches: 5. This CDR3 is built from 14 residues. The CDR3 loop reads CASSSGQGASEQYF. The CDR3 DNA follows: TGTGCCAGCAGTTCGGGACAGGGGGCGTCCGAGCAGTACTTC.

This clonotype was seen just once. The junction and the germline gene differ at one end; a read error may be behind it. The J gene is TRBJ2-5, the V gene TRBV11-2; D is ambiguous. This CDR3 region has 13 residues. Per the germline V gene, CDR1 is SGHAT and CDR2 is FQNNGV. CDR3 protein: CAGSLETKGTQYF. The DNA of the CDR3 is TGTGCCGGCAGCTTAGAGACCAAGGGGACCCAGTACTTC.

A single count supports this clonotype. The CDR3 DNA follows: TGTGCCAGCAGTTTCGAGCAGGGGACTGGCTACACCTTC. Translation: CASSFEQGTGYTF. J is TRBJ1-2 and V is TRBV12-3 or TRBV12-4; D is possibly TRBD1 (6 bases). The CDR3 has 13 residues. V lost 3 bases and J 7 bases, leaving 12 bases between the germline ends.

The rearrangement links TRBV11-2 to TRBJ2-1; D is perhaps TRBD1 or TRBD2 (6 bases each). Germline V gene data show CDR1 as SGHAT and CDR2 as FQNNGV. V lost 9 bases and J lost 6, with 21 bases in between. The CDR3 spans 15 residues. The CDR3 DNA is TGTGCCAGATGCTTAAGGGGGACTTCCACCAATGAGCAGTTCTTC. As protein: CARCLRGTSTNEQFF.

The chain recombines TRBV28 with TRBJ2-7; 8 nucleotides line up with TRBD2. The CDR3 is made up of 15 amino acids. CDR1 is MDHEN and CDR2 is SYDVKM in the germline V gene. V lost 7 bases and J lost 4; bases outside the gene matches: 12. CDR3 sequence reads: CASKTMGLVGYEQYF. In DNA form, the CDR3 reads TGTGCCAGCAAAACCATGGGACTAGTAGGGTACGAGCAGTACTTC.